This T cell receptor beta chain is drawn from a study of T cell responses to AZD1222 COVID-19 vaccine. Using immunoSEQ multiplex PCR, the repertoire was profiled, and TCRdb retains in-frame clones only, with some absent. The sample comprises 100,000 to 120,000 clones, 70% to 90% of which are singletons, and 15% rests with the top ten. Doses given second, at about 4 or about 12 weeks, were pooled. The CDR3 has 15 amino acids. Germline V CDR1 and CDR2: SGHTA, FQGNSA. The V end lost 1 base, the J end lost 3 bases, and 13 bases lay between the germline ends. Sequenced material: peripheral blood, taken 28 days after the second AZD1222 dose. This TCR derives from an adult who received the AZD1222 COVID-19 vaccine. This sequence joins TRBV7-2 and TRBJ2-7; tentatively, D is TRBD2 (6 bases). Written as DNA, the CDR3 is TGTGCCAGCAGCTTAGGAGGAGGGCCCAACTACGAGCAGTACTTC. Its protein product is CASSLGGGPNYEQYF.